The rows below give T cell receptor beta chains drawn from one sample of a study of cytomegalovirus exposure and HLA in healthy donors. Using immunoSEQ multiplex PCR, the repertoire was profiled, and TCRdb retains in-frame clones only, with some absent. The sample holds approximately 52,000 clones, 77% seen once. The sample comprised PBMCs. All receptors come from a female donor in good health and CMV-seronegative. CDR3s include the opening cysteine and the closing phenylalanine or tryptophan. The D gene is left open where the match is weak. Clone size is stated in some rows and not others, as once, few, many or a class when expanded.

J gene: TRBJ1-1; V gene: TRBV5-5; D gene: .; clone size: few; CDR3 protein: CASSLEDRGNTEAFF; CDR3 DNA: TGTGCCAGCAGCTTGGAGGATCGGGGGAACACTGAAGCTTTCTTT
J gene: TRBJ1-4; V gene: TRBV5-8; D gene: .; clone size: .; CDR3 protein: CASSWGPPPRGEKLFF; CDR3 DNA: TGTGCCAGCAGCTGGGGGCCTCCCCCTCGGGGTGAAAAACTGTTTTTT
J gene: TRBJ2-2; V gene: TRBV4-3; D gene: .; clone size: .; CDR3 protein: CASSPGLAYTGELFF; CDR3 DNA: TGCGCCAGCAGTCCTGGACTCGCCTACACCGGGGAGCTGTTTTTT
J gene: TRBJ2-2; V gene: TRBV6-5; D gene: .; clone size: .; CDR3 protein: CASSYTFRSAGELFF; CDR3 DNA: TGTGCCAGCAGTTACACTTTCCGGTCGGCCGGGGAGCTGTTTTTT
J gene: TRBJ2-3; V gene: TRBV5-1; D gene: TRBD1; clone size: .; CDR3 protein: CASSLSPGQGTAEDTQYF; CDR3 DNA: TGCGCCAGCAGCTTGTCTCCGGGACAGGGGACAGCCGAGGATACGCAGTATTTT
J gene: TRBJ2-3; V gene: TRBV5-4; D gene: .; clone size: few; CDR3 protein: CASSSGAGSTDTQYF; CDR3 DNA: TGTGCCAGCAGCTCTGGGGCGGGGAGCACAGATACGCAGTATTTT
J gene: TRBJ2-5; V gene: TRBV9; D gene: TRBD2; clone size: few; CDR3 protein: CASSPGTSGEETQYF; CDR3 DNA: TGTGCCAGCAGCCCTGGGACTAGCGGGGAAGAGACCCAGTACTTC
J gene: TRBJ1-4; V gene: TRBV28; D gene: .; clone size: .; CDR3 protein: CASSLWQGSEKLFF; CDR3 DNA: TGTGCCAGCAGTTTATGGCAGGGCTCTGAAAAACTGTTTTTT
J gene: TRBJ2-5; V gene: TRBV2; D gene: .; clone size: .; CDR3 protein: CASSEAVRETQYF; CDR3 DNA: TGTGCCAGCAGTGAGGCGGTGCGAGAGACCCAGTACTTC
J gene: TRBJ1-2; V gene: TRBV6-6; D gene: .; clone size: .; CDR3 protein: CASSYPGNYGYTF; CDR3 DNA: TGTGCCAGCAGTTACCCGGGGAACTATGGCTACACCTTC
J gene: TRBJ1-6; V gene: TRBV7-2; D gene: .; clone size: .; CDR3 protein: CASSLQGLKNNSPLHF; CDR3 DNA: TGTGCCAGCAGCTTACAGGGGCTAAAAAATAATTCACCCCTCCACTTT
J gene: TRBJ2-5; V gene: TRBV4-2; D gene: .; clone size: .; CDR3 protein: CASSQDWGIKQTQYF; CDR3 DNA: TGTGCCAGCAGCCAAGATTGGGGCATAAAGCAGACCCAGTACTTC
J gene: TRBJ2-7; V gene: TRBV6-5; D gene: .; clone size: .; CDR3 protein: CASSTVTYYEQYF; CDR3 DNA: TGTGCCAGCAGTACGGTCACCTACTACGAGCAGTACTTC
J gene: TRBJ2-7; V gene: TRBV2; D gene: TRBD1; clone size: .; CDR3 protein: CASRGDSNEQYF; CDR3 DNA: TGTGCCAGCAGGGGGGACAGTAACGAGCAGTACTTC
J gene: TRBJ1-1; V gene: TRBV6-6; D gene: TRBD1; clone size: .; CDR3 protein: CASSSGQERTEAFF; CDR3 DNA: TGTGCCAGCAGCTCAGGACAGGAGAGGACTGAAGCTTTCTTT
J gene: TRBJ1-1; V gene: TRBV5-1; D gene: TRBD1; clone size: .; CDR3 protein: CASSSTGGEAFF; CDR3 DNA: TGCGCCAGCAGCTCGACAGGGGGAGAAGCTTTCTTT
J gene: TRBJ1-2; V gene: TRBV6-1; D gene: .; clone size: .; CDR3 protein: CASSEREGPYGYTF; CDR3 DNA: TGTGCCAGCAGTGAACGGGAGGGGCCCTATGGCTACACCTTC
J gene: TRBJ1-2; V gene: TRBV7-2; D gene: TRBD1; clone size: .; CDR3 protein: CASSLRRTGLLSGGYTF; CDR3 DNA: TGTGCCAGCAGCTTACGTCGGACAGGGCTTCTAAGTGGCGGCTACACCTTC
J gene: TRBJ2-7; V gene: TRBV7-2; D gene: TRBD1; clone size: .; CDR3 protein: CASSLLQDRGYEQYF; CDR3 DNA: TGTGCCAGCAGCTTATTACAGGACAGGGGTTACGAGCAGTACTTC
J gene: TRBJ2-2; V gene: TRBV25-1; D gene: TRBD2; clone size: once; CDR3 protein: CASSVSGVRVNTGELFF; CDR3 DNA: TGTGCCAGCAGTGTAAGCGGGGTCCGGGTAAACACCGGGGAGCTGTTTTTT
J gene: TRBJ1-5; V gene: TRBV2; D gene: .; clone size: .; CDR3 protein: CASTFSTGSNQPQHF; CDR3 DNA: TGTGCCAGCACCTTCTCCACAGGGAGTAACCAGCCCCAGCATTTT
J gene: TRBJ1-2; V gene: TRBV7-2; D gene: TRBD1; clone size: .; CDR3 protein: CASSSIGGDREFYGYTF; CDR3 DNA: TGTGCCAGCAGCTCGATCGGAGGGGACAGAGAGTTCTATGGCTACACCTTC
J gene: TRBJ1-2; V gene: TRBV30; D gene: .; clone size: .; CDR3 protein: CAWVRTGGAIPTNYGYTF; CDR3 DNA: TGTGCCTGGGTCCGCACGGGAGGGGCAATACCCACTAACTATGGCTACACCTTC
J gene: TRBJ2-5; V gene: TRBV4-2; D gene: .; clone size: .; CDR3 protein: CASSLQGAQETQYF; CDR3 DNA: TGTGCCAGCAGCCTACAGGGAGCCCAGGAGACCCAGTACTTC
J gene: TRBJ2-7; V gene: TRBV6-4; D gene: TRBD1; clone size: .; CDR3 protein: CASSHLKQGAEQYF; CDR3 DNA: TGTGCCAGCAGTCATCTCAAACAGGGGGCGGAGCAGTACTTC
J gene: TRBJ2-7; V gene: TRBV7-2; D gene: .; clone size: .; CDR3 protein: CASSKGLGEQYF; CDR3 DNA: TGTGCCAGCAGCAAGGGGTTGGGCGAGCAGTACTTC
J gene: TRBJ1-6; V gene: TRBV4-2; D gene: TRBD1; clone size: .; CDR3 protein: CASSHDPGGGNSPLHF; CDR3 DNA: TGTGCCAGCAGCCACGACCCAGGGGGCGGTAATTCACCCCTCCACTTT
J gene: TRBJ1-2; V gene: TRBV6-5; D gene: TRBD1; clone size: .; CDR3 protein: CASSYSGTVYGYTF; CDR3 DNA: TGTGCCAGCAGTTACTCGGGGACAGTCTATGGCTACACCTTC
J gene: TRBJ1-6; V gene: TRBV2; D gene: TRBD1; clone size: .; CDR3 protein: CASKLDGQVNNSPLHF; CDR3 DNA: TGTGCCAGCAAACTAGACGGACAGGTTAATAATTCACCCCTCCACTTT
J gene: TRBJ1-2; V gene: TRBV9; D gene: TRBD1; clone size: .; CDR3 protein: CASSVEGTGGGYGYTF; CDR3 DNA: TGTGCCAGCAGCGTAGAAGGGACAGGGGGAGGGTATGGCTACACCTTC
J gene: TRBJ1-3; V gene: TRBV28; D gene: .; clone size: .; CDR3 protein: CASSLRQGMRNTIYF; CDR3 DNA: TGTGCCAGCAGTTTAAGGCAGGGGATGAGAAACACCATATATTTT
J gene: TRBJ2-5; V gene: TRBV9; D gene: TRBD2; clone size: .; CDR3 protein: CASSVAGGVQETQYF; CDR3 DNA: TGTGCCAGCAGCGTAGCGGGGGGGGTCCAAGAGACCCAGTACTTC
J gene: TRBJ1-1; V gene: TRBV19; D gene: TRBD1; clone size: .; CDR3 protein: CASSMGQVMNTEAFF; CDR3 DNA: TGTGCCAGTAGTATGGGACAGGTAATGAACACTGAAGCTTTCTTT
J gene: TRBJ2-3; V gene: TRBV7-6; D gene: .; clone size: .; CDR3 protein: CASSLAGASTDTQYF; CDR3 DNA: TGTGCCAGCAGCTTAGCGGGGGCTAGCACAGATACGCAGTATTTT
J gene: TRBJ2-7; V gene: TRBV28; D gene: .; clone size: .; CDR3 protein: CARSFRVRSYEQYF; CDR3 DNA: TGTGCCCGCAGTTTCAGGGTACGTTCTTACGAGCAGTACTTC
J gene: TRBJ1-1; V gene: TRBV5-1; D gene: TRBD1; clone size: .; CDR3 protein: CASSFQTGMNTEAFF; CDR3 DNA: TGCGCCAGCAGCTTCCAGACAGGGATGAACACTGAAGCTTTCTTT
J gene: TRBJ2-7; V gene: TRBV30; D gene: TRBD1; clone size: .; CDR3 protein: CAWTSGTAYEQYF; CDR3 DNA: TGTGCCTGGACCTCCGGGACAGCCTACGAGCAGTACTTC